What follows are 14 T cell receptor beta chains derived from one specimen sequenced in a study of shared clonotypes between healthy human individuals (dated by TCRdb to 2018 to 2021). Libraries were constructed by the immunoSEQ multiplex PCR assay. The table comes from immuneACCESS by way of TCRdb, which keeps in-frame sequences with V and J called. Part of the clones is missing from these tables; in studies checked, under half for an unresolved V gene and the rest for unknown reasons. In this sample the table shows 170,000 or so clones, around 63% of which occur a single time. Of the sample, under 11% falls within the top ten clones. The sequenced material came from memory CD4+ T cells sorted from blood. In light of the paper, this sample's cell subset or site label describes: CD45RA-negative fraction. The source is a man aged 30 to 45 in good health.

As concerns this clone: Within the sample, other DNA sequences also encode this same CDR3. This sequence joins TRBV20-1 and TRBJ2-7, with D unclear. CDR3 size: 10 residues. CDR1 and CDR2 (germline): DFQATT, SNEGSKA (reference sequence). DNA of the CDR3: TGCAGCGCAGATGACTACGAGCAGTACTTC. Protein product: CSADDYEQYF.

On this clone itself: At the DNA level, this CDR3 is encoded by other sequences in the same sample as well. The CDR3 loop is CASSSGPNEKLFF. CDR3 sequence (DNA): TGCGCCAGCAGCTCCGGGCCTAATGAAAAACTGTTTTTT. The rearrangement uses TRBV5-1 and TRBJ1-4; D not resolved. Trimming shortened V by 3 bases and J by 3 bases, and 6 bases separated the two germline ends. The CDR3 is made up of 13 amino acids. CDR1 and CDR2 from the germline V gene are SGHRS and YFSETQ.

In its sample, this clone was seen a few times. CDR3 sequence reads: CASSQPGQGRTYEQYF. The CDR3 DNA follows: TGTGCCAGCTCACAGCCGGGACAGGGACGAACGTACGAGCAGTACTTC. V and J are TRBV18 and TRBJ2-7; TRBD1 matches 9 bases. The CDR3 totals 16 residues. The V gene end was trimmed by 4 bases and the J gene end by 4 bases; junction bases not matched to a gene: 11. In germline, CDR1 is KGHSH, CDR2 LQKENI.

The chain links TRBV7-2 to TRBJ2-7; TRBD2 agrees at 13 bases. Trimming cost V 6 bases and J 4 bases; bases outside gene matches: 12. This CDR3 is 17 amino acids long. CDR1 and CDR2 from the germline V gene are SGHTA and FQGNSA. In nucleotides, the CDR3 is TGTGCCAGCAGGGGACCGGGACTAGCGGGAACGGGGTACGAGCAGTACTTC. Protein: CASRGPGLAGTGYEQYF.

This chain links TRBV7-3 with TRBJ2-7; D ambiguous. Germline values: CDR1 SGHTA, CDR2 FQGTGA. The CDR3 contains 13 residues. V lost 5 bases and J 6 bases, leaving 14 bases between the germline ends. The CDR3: CASSPLGLSEQYF. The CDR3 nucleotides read TGTGCCAGCAGCCCGCTAGGGTTGTCCGAGCAGTACTTC.

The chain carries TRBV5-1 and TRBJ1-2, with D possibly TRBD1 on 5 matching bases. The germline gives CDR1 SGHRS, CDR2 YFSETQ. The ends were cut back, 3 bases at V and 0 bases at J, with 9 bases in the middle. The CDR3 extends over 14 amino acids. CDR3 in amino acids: CASSYEGANYGYTF. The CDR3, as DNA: TGCGCCAGCAGCTATGAAGGGGCTAACTATGGCTACACCTTC.

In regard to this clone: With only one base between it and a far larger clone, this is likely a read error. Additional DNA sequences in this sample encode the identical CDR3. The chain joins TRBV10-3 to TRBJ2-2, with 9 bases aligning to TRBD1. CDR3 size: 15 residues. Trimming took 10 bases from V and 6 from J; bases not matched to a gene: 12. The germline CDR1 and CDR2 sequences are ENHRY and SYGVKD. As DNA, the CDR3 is TGTGCCACCCTTACAGGGGGCGGAGGTCCCGGGGAGCTGTTTTTT. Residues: CATLTGGGGPGELFF.

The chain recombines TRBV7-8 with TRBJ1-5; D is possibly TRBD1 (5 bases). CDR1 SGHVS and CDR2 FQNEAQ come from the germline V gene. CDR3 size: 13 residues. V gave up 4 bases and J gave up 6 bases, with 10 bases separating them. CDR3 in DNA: TGTGCCAGCAGCTCCGGGGGGGGTCAGCCCCAGCATTTT. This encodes CASSSGGGQPQHF.

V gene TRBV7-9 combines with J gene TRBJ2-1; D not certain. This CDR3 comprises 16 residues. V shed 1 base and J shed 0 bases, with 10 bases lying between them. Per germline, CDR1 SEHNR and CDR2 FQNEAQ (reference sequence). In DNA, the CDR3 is TGTGCCAGCAGCTTAGGTGGGCCCAGCTCCTACAATGAGCAGTTCTTC. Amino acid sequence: CASSLGGPSSYNEQFF.

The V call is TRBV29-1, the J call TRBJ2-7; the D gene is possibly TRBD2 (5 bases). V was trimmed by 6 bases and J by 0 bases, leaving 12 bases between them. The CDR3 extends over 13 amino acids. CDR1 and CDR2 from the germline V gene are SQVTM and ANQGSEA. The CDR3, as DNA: TGCAGCGTACCCGGACTCAGCTCCTACGAGCAGTACTTC. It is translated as CSVPGLSSYEQYF.

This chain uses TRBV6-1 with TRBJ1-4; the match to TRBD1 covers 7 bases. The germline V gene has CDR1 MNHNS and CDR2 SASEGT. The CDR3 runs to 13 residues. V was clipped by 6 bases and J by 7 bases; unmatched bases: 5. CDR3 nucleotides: TGTGCCAGCAGGAGGGGGCCGGTTGAAAAACTGTTTTTT. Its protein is CASRRGPVEKLFF.

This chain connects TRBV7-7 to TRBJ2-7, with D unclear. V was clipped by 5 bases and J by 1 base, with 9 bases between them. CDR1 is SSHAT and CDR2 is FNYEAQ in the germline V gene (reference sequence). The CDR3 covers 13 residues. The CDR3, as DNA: TGTGCCAGCAGCCTCGACGAATCCTACGAGCAGTACTTC. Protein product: CASSLDESYEQYF.

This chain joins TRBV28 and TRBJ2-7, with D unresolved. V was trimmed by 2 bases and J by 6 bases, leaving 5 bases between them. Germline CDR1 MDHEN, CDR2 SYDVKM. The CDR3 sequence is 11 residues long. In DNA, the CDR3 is TGTGCCAGCAGTTTAAAGTTCGAGCAGTACTTC. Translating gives CASSLKFEQYF.

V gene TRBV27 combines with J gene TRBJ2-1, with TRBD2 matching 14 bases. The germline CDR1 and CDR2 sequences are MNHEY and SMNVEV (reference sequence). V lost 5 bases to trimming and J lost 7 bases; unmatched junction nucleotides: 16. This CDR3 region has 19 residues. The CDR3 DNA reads TGTGCCAGCAGTACCCGGACTAGCGGGAGGTTACGCGGGTTGAATGAGCAGTTCTTC. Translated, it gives CASSTRTSGRLRGLNEQFF.